The source of this T cell receptor beta chain is a study of T cells in Graves' hyperthyroidism and ophthalmopathy. Study-wide findings and caveats: With a median lead of about 6.9 months before onset, the model predicted ophthalmopathy.

With respect to this clonotype: The target antigen is unknown.

Amplification of TCR beta CDR3 regions was performed using RNA transcripts as template. The HTBI primer set was used in a first-round RT-PCR of the TCR CDR3. TCRdb reprocessed the multiplex PCR reads with MiXCR, giving one entry per CDR3 protein. Of 750,000 to 950,000 distinct CDR3 sequences listed, about two fifths are singletons. The CDR3 contains 15 residues. CDR1 and CDR2 (germline): SGHTS, YDEGEE. V was shortened by 4 bases and J by 6 bases, with 19 bases between the two germline ends. The receptor was isolated from a man aged 18 to 29 with Graves' hyperthyroidism. Material: blood. The gene calls are TRBV5-8 and TRBJ2-5, with D maybe TRBD2 (6 bases). DNA for the CDR3: TGTGCCAGCAGCCGGCGGGGCAAGGGAGGACAGACCCAGTACTTC. Encoded protein: CASSRRGKGGQTQYF.